The TCR beta chain described here comes from a study of T cells after yellow fever vaccination. Study overall: Preparing low-cell-number fractions relied on SMART-Seq v4 Ultra Low Input.

To note about this clonotype: The antigen is unknown.

TCRdb passed the 5' RACE reads through MiXCR, listing each CDR3 protein once. The data show 300,000 to 450,000 distinct CDR3 sequences, 6.2% seen once. Findings and limits, study-wide: When the response was secondary, it was weaker but reached its peak faster, day 5 versus 15.

This sequence originates from a man under 40 who received the YFV17D yellow fever vaccine. Sequences were derived from PBMCs, sampled 5 days after the yellow fever booster vaccination.

The CDR3 nucleotides are TGTGCCAGCTTAGACGCACATAGAGACACTGAAGCTTTCTTT. Translating gives CASLDAHRDTEAFF. The chain recombines TRBV12-3 or TRBV12-4 with TRBJ1-1; D gene uncertain. V lost 8 bases and J lost 3, with 16 bases in between. CDR3 length: 14 amino acids.